This TCR beta chain was observed in a study of cytomegalovirus exposure and HLA in healthy donors. This clone was seen a handful of times. Its target is not known. The V segment lost 6 bases and the J segment 5 bases; nucleotides outside the gene matches: 5. This CDR3 comprises 14 residues. Germline CDR1 and CDR2: SQVTM and ANQGSEA. Repertoires were generated with immunoSEQ multiplex PCR, while TCRdb's copy carries only in-frame clones and drops some. The repertoire has roughly 250,000 clones, around 87% of them found once; the top ten carry 1% to 1.5%. Study observations and caveats: Generally TCR sequences proved uncommon, though certain public TCRs appeared in numerous donors.

The chain uses TRBV29-1 and TRBJ2-2, with 11 bases matching TRBD2. The receptor's source is a woman between 25 and 40 years old in good health and CMV-seropositive. Sequenced: PBMCs. CDR3 loop: CSVKTSGTTGELFF. DNA of the CDR3: TGCAGCGTGAAGACTAGCGGGACGACCGGGGAGCTGTTTTTT.